This T cell receptor (beta chain) was sequenced in a study of spatial heterogeneity in lung cancer. Study details: The count of detected beta-chain sequences consistently exceeded that of alpha-chain sequences.

In germline, CDR1 is SGHRS, CDR2 YFSETQ. V shed 4 bases and J 5 bases; nucleotides not matched to a gene: 3. This CDR3 comprises 13 residues. Time point denoted: sample taken at primary tumor resection. The input material, whole RNA from tumor, nontumor lung or frozen PBMC, was sequenced unsorted. TCR cDNA molecules each carried a unique molecular identifier. Each CDR3 protein gets one entry after TCRdb re-called the 5' RACE reads with MiXCR. Altogether some 11,000 distinct CDR3 sequences are present, roughly 3.5% being singletons, with the ten largest covering 52%. This clonotype was seen at least ten times. The library was prepared for alpha chains; this beta chain is a stray read, so its frequency means little.

This receptor was taken from a female donor with early-stage non-small cell lung cancer. Specimen: PBMCs, collected at surgery. V is TRBV5-1 and J is TRBJ2-1, with TRBD1 matching 7 bases. The chain's CDR3 is CASSRQGNNEQFF. DNA for the CDR3: TGCGCCAGCAGCCGACAGGGTAACAATGAGCAGTTCTTC.